These T cell receptor beta chains were read from a single sample in a study of vaccination effects on CD4 cells after COVID-19. These receptors are not linked to any known antigen. Sequencing used immunoSEQ multiplex PCR; TCRdb keeps in-frame clones, though not all of them. The sample contains about 73,000 clones, roughly 73% of which appear only once. The sample here was CD4+ T cells from PBMCs cultured without peptide, taken after COVID-19 vaccination. Receptor source: a human donor who received a COVID-19 vaccine. The CDR3 runs from the conserved cysteine through the conserved F or W. D genes are given only for firm matches. Size values are once, few and many counts, or a class for expanded clones, and some rows have none.

TRBJ2-3	TRBV5-4	-	-	TGTGCCAGCAGCTTTCCCCGGTCAACCACAGATACGCAGTATTTT	CASSFPRSTTDTQYF
TRBJ2-5	TRBV12-5	-	-	TGTGCTAGTGGTTTGGCCCAAGGAGGGGTGGGAGAGACCCAGTACTTC	CASGLAQGGVGETQYF
TRBJ1-6	TRBV6-5	-	TRBD1	TGTGCCAGCAGTACGGGACAGAACCATTCACCCCTCCACTTT	CASSTGQNHSPLHF
TRBJ1-2	TRBV18	-	-	TGTGCCAGCTCACCCCGAGACAGTCTCAGAGGCTATGGCTACACCTTC	CASSPRDSLRGYGYTF
TRBJ2-6	TRBV7-3	once	-	TGTGCCAGCAGCTCCCTAGCTGCTGGGGCCAACGTCCTGACTTTC	CASSSLAAGANVLTF
TRBJ1-5	TRBV30	-	TRBD1	TGTGCCTGGAGTAATGGACAGGGGGCTTTTCAGCCCCAGCATTTT	CAWSNGQGAFQPQHF
TRBJ1-5	TRBV24-1	-	-	TGTGCCACCAGTTGGGACGACGAAGGGGCTCAGCCCCAGCATTTT	CATSWDDEGAQPQHF
TRBJ2-5	TRBV20-1	-	-	TGCAGTGCTAAGGAAGAGACCCAGTACTTC	CSAKEETQYF
TRBJ1-6	TRBV5-8	once	-	TGTGCCAGCAGCTTCGGCAGGGGAGGGCATTCACCCCTCCACTTT	CASSFGRGGHSPLHF
TRBJ1-4	TRBV30	-	-	TGTGCCTGGACGACGGGAGGGGTTCGAGAGAAACTGTTTTTT	CAWTTGGVREKLFF
TRBJ2-2	TRBV4-3	-	-	TGCGCCAGCAGCCCCGACCCGACGGACACCGGGGAGCTGTTTTTT	CASSPDPTDTGELFF
TRBJ1-1	TRBV6-5	-	-	TGTGCCAGCTGCTTGAACACTGAAGCTTTCTTT	CASCLNTEAFF
TRBJ1-3	TRBV30	-	-	TGTGCCTGGAGTACGGCTGGAAACACCATATATTTT	CAWSTAGNTIYF
TRBJ1-2	TRBV7-3	few	-	TGTGCCAGCAGCTTCGGGACCGGCCGAAGAGATGGCTACACCTTC	CASSFGTGRRDGYTF
TRBJ1-4	TRBV3-1/TRBV3-2	-	-	TGTGCCAGCAGCCCAATACAGGGAATCGGAGAAAAACTGTTTTTT	CASSPIQGIGEKLFF
TRBJ1-1	TRBV2	-	-	TGTGCCAGCCACAGCTTTGGACAGAACACTGAAGCTTTCTTT	CASHSFGQNTEAFF
TRBJ2-1	TRBV10-2	-	-	TGCGCCAGCAGTGCAACCTCCGATGAGCAGTTCTTC	CASSATSDEQFF
TRBJ2-3	TRBV10-1	-	-	TGCGCCAGCAGTGACCAACCAGATACGCAGTATTTT	CASSDQPDTQYF
TRBJ2-1	TRBV7-6	few	TRBD1	TGTGCCAGCAGCTTAATCCCCTCCGGACAGGGCCGGAATGAGCAGTTCTTC	CASSLIPSGQGRNEQFF
TRBJ1-2	TRBV6-5	-	TRBD1	TGTGCCAGCAGTTATGGCTGGAGGACAGGGGGAAGCTACACCTTC	CASSYGWRTGGSYTF
TRBJ1-3	TRBV19	-	-	TGTGCCAGTAGAAGGGGAGGGAGCAGCTCTGGAAACACCATATATTTT	CASRRGGSSSGNTIYF
TRBJ2-1	TRBV30	-	TRBD1	TGTGCCTGGAGTGTACTGGGGGGGACAGGGGAATACAATGAGCAGTTCTTC	CAWSVLGGTGEYNEQFF
TRBJ1-1	TRBV6-5	-	-	TGTGCCAGCAGTTACTCTGTCTTGGTGAACACTGAAGCTTTCTTT	CASSYSVLVNTEAFF
TRBJ2-1	TRBV5-1	-	TRBD1	TGCGCCAGCAGCTTGGACGGACAGGGGATCAATGAGCAGTTCTTC	CASSLDGQGINEQFF